This TCR beta chain comes out of a study of post-analysis software for immune sequencing data. Regarding this clonotype: No antigen is known for it.

cDNA libraries of TCR beta carried unique molecular identifiers. Approximately 500,000 cDNA molecules were obtained from roughly 1 to 10 million T cells. TCRdb passed the PCR reads through MiXCR, listing each CDR3 protein once. Of some 370,000 distinct CDR3 sequences listed, about a third are singletons. Study-wide results and caveats: Normalized Chao1 diversity was significantly lower in multiple sclerosis patients than in controls. Samples from a shared batch, those prepared together, strongly co-clustered by F measure.

The TCR originated in a girl aged 5-17 years with multiple sclerosis. Sequencing was done on a sample of blood.

The CDR3 loop reads CASSPYTQGDAQYF. DNA of the CDR3: TGCGCCAGCAGCCCCTACACGCAGGGGGATGCCCAGTACTTC. V and J are TRBV4-1 and TRBJ2-5; 7 nucleotides align to TRBD1. The CDR3 consists of 14 residues. Germline CDR1 is MGHRA and CDR2 is YSYEKL. The V segment lost 4 bases and the J segment 9 bases; nucleotides outside the gene matches: 11.